This T cell receptor beta chain was captured in a study of cytomegalovirus exposure and HLA in healthy donors. Trimming took 1 base from V and 6 from J; bases not matched to a gene: 3. CDR1 is SGHNT and CDR2 is YENEEA in the germline V gene. The CDR3 consists of 14 residues. This clone has just one count. The PCR contained 60 Vbeta and 13 Jbeta primers. Assay used: immunoSEQ multiplex PCR; TCRdb lists only in-frame clones, some missing. This table has about 90,000 clones, around two thirds appearing once. This receptor was identified in a man in his thirties or forties in good health and CMV-seronegative. The genes are TRBV11-3 and TRBJ2-3; the match to TRBD2 covers 8 bases. The specimen sequenced was PBMCs. The CDR3: CASSLGRTSDTQYF. In nucleotides, the CDR3 is TGTGCCAGCAGCTTAGGGAGGACTAGCGATACGCAGTATTTT.